This T cell receptor (beta chain) emerged from a study of cytomegalovirus exposure and HLA in healthy donors. This CDR3 spans 14 amino acids. Germline CDR1 reads LNHNV; CDR2 reads YYDKDF (reference sequence). The PCR had 60 Vbeta and 13 Jbeta primers. Per the authors' pipeline: There were 80 million to 95 million unique TCR beta chains by a later count, and some 11 million of them were shared. Profiled with immunoSEQ multiplex PCR; TCRdb holds only in-frame clones, not every one. V and J calls and clone size are as listed in that table; D and trimming were resolved from the DNA. The sample lists approximately 170,000 clones; around 68% were seen once. Findings of the study overall: Later analysis showed TCR association rates varying by HLA locus, highest for DRB1 and lowest for HLA-C. The study dropped some indistinguishable V segments, TRBV6-2 and TRBV6-3 among them.

The table lists this clone with a count of one. Its antigen remains unknown. V is TRBV15 and J is TRBJ2-5; TRBD1 agrees at 9 bases. The J call is doubtful: the DNA matches TRBJ2-7 better. This sequence was found in a woman aged 40 to 55 in good health and CMV-seropositive. Specimen: PBMCs. CDR3 coding DNA: TGTGCCACCAGCAAGGGACAGGGTCAATACGAGCAGTACTTC. Translation: CATSKGQGQYEQYF.